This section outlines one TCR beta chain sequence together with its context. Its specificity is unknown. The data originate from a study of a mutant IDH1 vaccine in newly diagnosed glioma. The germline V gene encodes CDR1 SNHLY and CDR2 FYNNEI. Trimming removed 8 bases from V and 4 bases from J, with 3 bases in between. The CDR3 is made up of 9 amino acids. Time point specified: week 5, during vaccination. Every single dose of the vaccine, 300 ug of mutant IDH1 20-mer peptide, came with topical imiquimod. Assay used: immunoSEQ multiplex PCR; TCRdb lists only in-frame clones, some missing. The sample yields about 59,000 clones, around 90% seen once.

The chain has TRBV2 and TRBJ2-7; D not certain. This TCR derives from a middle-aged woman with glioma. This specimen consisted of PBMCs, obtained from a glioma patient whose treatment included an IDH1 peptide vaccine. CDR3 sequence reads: CASGYEQYF. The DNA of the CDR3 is TGTGCCAGCGGGTACGAGCAGTACTTC.